This T cell receptor beta chain was sequenced during a study of blood T cell repertoires in COVID-19. Across the whole study: From T cells, B-cell-depleted T cells, or PBMCs came the material, which was cDNA or gDNA.

Between the trimmed V and J ends, which lost 3 bases and 5 bases, there was a span of 9 bases. CDR1 and CDR2 from the germline V gene are KGHDR and SFDVKD. The CDR3 spans 13 residues. Method: immunoSEQ multiplex PCR; TCRdb's copy keeps in-frame clones and lacks some. Here the sample spans about 330,000 clones, 85% to 90% being singletons. V is TRBV24-1 and J is TRBJ2-5, with TRBD1 as a possible D gene (6 bases). The receptor comes from a woman aged 18-30 years who had recovered from COVID-19. Specimen: PBMCs or T cells enriched from blood (not recorded which). The CDR3 protein is CATSDVRGETQYF. Here the CDR3 DNA reads TGTGCCACCAGTGATGTCAGGGGTGAGACCCAGTACTTC.